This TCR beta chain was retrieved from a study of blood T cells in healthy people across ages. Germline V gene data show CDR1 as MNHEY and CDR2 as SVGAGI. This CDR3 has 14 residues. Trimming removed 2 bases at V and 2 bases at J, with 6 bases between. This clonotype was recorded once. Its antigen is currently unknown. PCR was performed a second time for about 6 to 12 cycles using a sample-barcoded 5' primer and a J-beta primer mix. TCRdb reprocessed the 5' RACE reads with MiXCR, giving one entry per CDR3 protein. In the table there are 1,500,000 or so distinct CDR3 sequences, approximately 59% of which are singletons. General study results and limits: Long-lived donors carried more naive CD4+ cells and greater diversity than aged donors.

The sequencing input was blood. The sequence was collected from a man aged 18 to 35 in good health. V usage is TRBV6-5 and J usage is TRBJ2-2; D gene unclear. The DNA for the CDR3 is TGTGCCAGCAGTTACGTTAGTAACACCGGGGAGCTGTTTTTT. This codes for CASSYVSNTGELFF.